Each of the 32 T cell receptor beta chains below was sequenced from the same sample in a study of cytomegalovirus exposure and HLA in healthy donors (dated by TCRdb to between 2016 and 2019). The library relied on the immunoSEQ multiplex PCR assay. A mixture of 60 forward primers for TCR Vbeta segments and 13 reverse primers for TCR Jbeta segments was used in the multiplex PCR. Imported from immuneACCESS, the table was reduced by TCRdb to in-frame sequences with V and J called. These copies leave out some clones; in studies compared against another copy, an unresolved V gene accounts for under half, and the cause of the remainder is not known. The sample table records under 200,000 clones; 75% to 85% of these occur just once. The ten largest clones take up 12% to 15% of the sample. The sequenced material came from PBMCs. The source of these receptors is a woman under 40 in good health and CMV-seropositive.

The rearrangement links TRBV5-1 to TRBJ2-7; weak D call: TRBD1 (5 bases). CDR3 length: 19 amino acids. V was trimmed by 0 bases and J by 1 base, leaving 23 bases between them. Germline V lookup: CDR1 SGHRS, CDR2 YFSETQ. CDR3 nucleotide sequence: TGCGCCAGCAGCTTGGAACGTAGGACCAGGGCCCCTGGATCCTACGAGCAGTACTTC. It yields the protein CASSLERRTRAPGSYEQYF.

The chain links TRBV11-2 to TRBJ1-2, with no clear D. The CDR3 is made up of 12 amino acids. In germline, CDR1 is SGHAT, CDR2 FQNNGV. The V and J ends lost 3 bases and 6 bases respectively, with 8 bases between them. CDR3 bases: TGTGCCAGCAGCTTGGCCGAGGATGGCTACACCTTC. Translation gives CASSLAEDGYTF.

The chain has TRBV30 and TRBJ2-4, with D perhaps matching TRBD2 (6 bases). The CDR3 contains 12 residues. The V and J ends lost 3 bases and 8 bases respectively, with 11 bases between them. The germline V gene has CDR1 GTSNPN and CDR2 SVGIG (reference sequence). CDR3 protein: CAWSGGWDIQYF. CDR3 coding DNA: TGTGCCTGGAGCGGGGGTTGGGACATTCAGTACTTC.

The chain couples TRBV6-6 to TRBJ1-2; no clear D. Germline values: CDR1 MNHNY, CDR2 SVGAGI (reference sequence). The ends were cut back, 6 bases at V and 4 bases at J, with 9 bases in the middle. The CDR3 is 12 residues long. CDR3 amino acids: CASREGSYGYTF. The DNA for the CDR3 is TGTGCCAGCAGGGAGGGATCCTATGGCTACACCTTC.

The chain is built from TRBV13 and TRBJ1-4, with D possibly being TRBD1 (6 bases). Germline loops: CDR1 PRHDT, CDR2 FYEKMQ (reference sequence). Trimming pared 5 bases from V and 8 bases from J, leaving 21 bases between. The CDR3 length is 16 residues. The CDR3 here is CASSGRWTASKEKLFF. The CDR3 nucleotides are TGTGCCAGCAGCGGACGCTGGACAGCTAGTAAAGAAAAACTGTTTTTT.

The chain carries TRBV7-8 and TRBJ1-5; no reliable D call. The germline V gene encodes CDR1 SGHVS and CDR2 FQNEAQ. The CDR3 runs to 16 residues. V dropped 1 base and J dropped 3 bases, with 13 bases sitting between them. The CDR3 reads CASSLEVGWANQPQHF. The DNA for the CDR3 is TGTGCCAGCAGCTTAGAGGTGGGTTGGGCCAATCAGCCCCAGCATTTT.

The count of this clone is one. The CDR3 DNA is TGTGCCAGCAGCCCGACTTGGGTTTTCTCCTACGAGCAGTACTTC. Its translation: CASSPTWVFSYEQYF. The chain has TRBV27 and TRBJ2-5; no definite D call. The J call may be faulty, since TRBJ2-7 better matches the DNA end. CDR3 length: 15 residues. Germline CDR1 is MNHEY and CDR2 is SMNVEV (reference sequence).

The V call is TRBV11-1, the J call TRBJ2-1; 10 bases fit TRBD2. Germline trimming cut 5 bases from V and 2 bases from J; bases unmatched to any gene: 6. The V gene's germline CDR1 is SGHAT and CDR2 FQDESV (reference sequence). The CDR3 covers 16 residues. Here the CDR3 reads CASSATSGATYNEQFF. CDR3 sequence (DNA): TGTGCCAGCAGCGCAACTAGCGGGGCGACCTACAATGAGCAGTTCTTC. Based on the CDR3 plus reference TRBV11-1 and TRBJ2-1, the full variable domain is EAEVAQSPRYKITEKSQAVAFWCDPISGHATLYWYRQILGQGPELLVQFQDESVVDDSQLPKDRFSAERLKGVDSTLKIQPAELGDSAMYLCASSATSGATYNEQFFGPGTRLTVL.

The chain combines TRBV28 with TRBJ1-1, with D perhaps matching TRBD1 (6 bases). Germline values: CDR1 MDHEN, CDR2 SYDVKM. V was trimmed by 6 bases and J by 6 bases, leaving 11 bases between them. The CDR3 runs 12 residues. In DNA, the CDR3 is TGTGCCAGCAGGATACAGGGTGCTGAAGCTTTCTTT. Encoded protein: CASRIQGAEAFF.

The rearrangement links TRBV29-1 to TRBJ1-2, with D possibly TRBD1 on 5 matching bases. This CDR3 comprises 11 residues. Trimming stripped 4 bases from V and 7 bases from J, with 10 bases between. Germline CDR1 SQVTM, CDR2 ANQGSEA. CDR3 sequence: CSVARVLGYTF. Here the CDR3 DNA reads TGCAGCGTTGCCAGGGTTCTTGGCTACACCTTC.

The chain joins TRBV30 to TRBJ2-3; 8 positions agree with TRBD1. The trim removed 2 bases at V and 1 base at J, leaving 5 bases unmatched. The germline V gene encodes CDR1 GTSNPN and CDR2 SVGIG (reference sequence). The CDR3 has 15 residues. The CDR3 DNA sequence: TGTGCCTGGAGTAGGCAGGGGGCAGGCACAGATACGCAGTATTTT. It yields the protein CAWSRQGAGTDTQYF.

CDR3 region: CASSPLGNRGNSPLHF. CDR3 DNA sequence: TGTGCCAGCAGCCCCTTGGGGAACAGGGGTAATTCACCCCTCCACTTT. The J gene is TRBJ1-6, the V gene TRBV5-6; 7 bases agree with TRBD1. CDR3 length equals 16 residues. CDR1 is SGHDT and CDR2 is YYEEEE in the germline V gene. J lost 6 bases, V lost 4 bases, and 10 bases had no gene match.

The chain recombines TRBV21-1 with TRBJ2-1; TRBD1 is the table's D call, not checked against the DNA. TRBV21-1 is designated a pseudogene. CDR3 length: 11 residues. CDR3 loop: CASSLQDEQFF. The CDR3 DNA sequence: TGTGCCAGCAGCTTACAGGATGAGCAGTTCTTC.

The table lists this clone with a few counts. The rearrangement joins TRBV28 to TRBJ2-5; the D gene is possibly TRBD1 (5 bases). Deletions cut 2 bases from V and 3 bases from J, with 13 bases between. Germline CDR1 reads MDHEN; CDR2 reads SYDVKM. CDR3 length equals 15 residues. CDR3 coding DNA: TGTGCCAGCAGTTTAGTCCCCAGGGTAAAAGAGACCCAGTACTTC. Protein: CASSLVPRVKETQYF.

The rearrangement links TRBV9 to TRBJ2-1; D possibly corresponds to TRBD2 (6 bases). Trimming stripped 3 bases from V and 3 bases from J, with 16 bases between. Germline values: CDR1 SGDLS, CDR2 YYNGEE. The CDR3 extends over 16 amino acids. The CDR3 reads CASSEGSSANYNEQFF. The CDR3 DNA is TGTGCCAGCAGCGAGGGCTCTAGCGCAAACTACAATGAGCAGTTCTTC.

This clone appeared a few times. The gene calls are TRBV30 and TRBJ1-4; D is perhaps TRBD1 (5 bases). This CDR3 has 16 residues. Germline V gene lookup returns CDR1 GTSNPN and CDR2 SVGIG (reference sequence). Trimming pared 0 bases from V and 0 bases from J, leaving 11 bases between. The CDR3 loop is CAWSVQGTATNEKLFF. In nucleotides, the CDR3 is TGTGCCTGGAGTGTCCAGGGCACCGCAACTAATGAAAAACTGTTTTTT.

The chain uses TRBV7-9 and TRBJ2-1, with TRBD2 identical over 8 bases. Germline lookup yields CDR1 SEHNR and CDR2 FQNEAQ (reference sequence). The ends lost 1 base at V and 5 bases at J; junction bases unmatched: 7. The CDR3 is made up of 16 amino acids. This CDR3 reads CASSLGPAGGDNEQFF. CDR3 DNA: TGTGCCAGCAGCTTAGGGCCCGCGGGGGGAGACAATGAGCAGTTCTTC.

The chain employs TRBV28 and TRBJ1-2, with D possibly TRBD1 on 6 matching bases. This CDR3 comprises 13 residues. The V and J ends lost 7 bases and 4 bases respectively, with 13 bases between them. Germline V gene lookup returns CDR1 MDHEN and CDR2 SYDVKM. The CDR3, as DNA: TGTGCCAGCACTGAACAGGGAAGCTATGGCTACACCTTC. Protein sequence: CASTEQGSYGYTF.

The rearrangement uses TRBV7-2 and TRBJ2-7; maybe TRBD1 (5 bases). Germline V gene lookup returns CDR1 SGHTA and CDR2 FQGNSA. This CDR3 has 15 residues. Trimming took off 3 bases at V and 1 base at J, with 13 bases between the two ends. In DNA form, the CDR3 reads TGTGCCAGCAGCTTCCAGGGTATGGGGTCCTACGAGCAGTACTTC. Its protein product is CASSFQGMGSYEQYF.

The chain is built from TRBV4-3 and TRBJ2-7; 11 bases map to TRBD1. The V gene's germline CDR1 is LGHNA and CDR2 YSLEER. There are 17 residues in the CDR3. J was trimmed by 3 bases and V by 1 base; bases with no gene match: 8. The CDR3 reads CASSQVGPGTGGYEQYF. The CDR3 DNA reads TGCGCCAGCAGCCAAGTCGGTCCCGGGACAGGGGGCTACGAGCAGTACTTC.

This clone has a handful of counts. The chain uses TRBV5-6 and TRBJ1-6; D perhaps matches TRBD1 (6 bases). Trimming removed 4 bases at V and 0 bases at J, with 8 bases between. Germline V gives CDR1 SGHDT, CDR2 YYEEEE. The CDR3 is made up of 15 amino acids. In DNA form, the CDR3 reads TGTGCCAGCAGCCAGGGGAGCTCCTATAATTCACCCCTCCACTTT. Translated: CASSQGSSYNSPLHF.

The chain links TRBV11-2 to TRBJ2-5, with a weak D call TRBD2 (6 bases). The DNA matches TRBJ2-7 better at its end, which makes the J call doubtful. CDR1 and CDR2 (germline): SGHAT, FQNNGV. There are 15 residues in the CDR3. DNA of the CDR3: TGTGCCAGCAGCTCCAGCGGCGGGGAGCTCGGCGAGCAGTACTTC. The encoded protein is CASSSSGGELGEQYF.

The V and J genes are TRBV6-1 and TRBJ2-1; 7 bases agree with TRBD2. Trimming removed 7 bases from V and 0 bases from J; junction bases left unmatched: 6. CDR3 length equals 15 residues. Germline assignment: CDR1 MNHNS and CDR2 SASEGT. Here the CDR3 reads CASNLAASSYNEQFF. In nucleotides, the CDR3 is TGTGCCAGCAATCTAGCGGCGAGCTCCTACAATGAGCAGTTCTTC.

This rearrangement joins TRBV6-5 to TRBJ2-5, with D possibly being TRBD2 (6 bases). The end of the DNA is better explained by TRBJ2-7, so the J call may be wrong. Germline V gene sequence: CDR1 MNHEY, CDR2 SVGAGI. The CDR3 loop spans 15 amino acids. CDR3 sequence (DNA): TGTGCCAGCAGTTCCCTCGCCGGGGGTTCCTACGAGCAGTACTTC. This codes for CASSSLAGGSYEQYF.

The chain combines TRBV6-5 with TRBJ1-1, with D unresolved. CDR1 MNHEY and CDR2 SVGAGI come from the germline V gene. The CDR3 is 13 amino acids. Trimming left V 6 bases short and J 2 bases short, with 10 bases between. The DNA for the CDR3 is TGTGCCAGCAGGCCCGGTATTAACACTGAAGCTTTCTTT. This encodes CASRPGINTEAFF.

The chain links TRBV28 to TRBJ1-5; the D gene is possibly TRBD1 (6 bases). Trimming stripped 4 bases from V and 2 bases from J, with 12 bases between. Germline-derived CDR1 and CDR2 are MDHEN and SYDVKM. This CDR3 contains 15 residues. CDR3 sequence (DNA): TGTGCCAGCAGTTCTACAGGGACACGCAATCAGCCCCAGCATTTT. This sequence encodes CASSSTGTRNQPQHF.

The rearrangement links TRBV25-1 to TRBJ1-2; the D gene is possibly TRBD1 (5 bases). Trimming shortened V by 4 bases and J by 2 bases, and 20 bases separated the two germline ends. Germline V gene data show CDR1 as MGHDK and CDR2 as SYGVNS. The CDR3 sequence is 17 residues long. CDR3 residues: CASSALGVRGGNYGYTF. The CDR3, as DNA: TGTGCCAGCAGTGCCCTGGGGGTGAGGGGAGGGAACTATGGCTACACCTTC.

In this sample, this clone turned up once. V usage is TRBV30 and J usage is TRBJ1-4; TRBD1 agrees at 8 bases. Germline CDR1 GTSNPN, CDR2 SVGIG (reference sequence). CDR3 size: 14 residues. After removal of 3 bases from V and 7 bases from J, the junction contained 7 bases not matched to a gene. The CDR3 spells CAWSQTGGSEKLFF. CDR3 in DNA: TGTGCCTGGAGCCAAACAGGGGGAAGTGAAAAACTGTTTTTT.

The V and J genes are TRBV7-9 and TRBJ1-2; D gene ambiguous. Between the trimmed V and J ends, which lost 8 bases and 4 bases, there was a span of 26 bases. The CDR3 spans 17 residues. Germline loops: CDR1 SEHNR, CDR2 FQNEAQ (reference sequence). The CDR3, as DNA: TGTGCCAGCGCCTTACCAACCGGACTAAGCCAAGTCTATGGCTACACCTTC. Its protein product is CASALPTGLSQVYGYTF.

The chain couples TRBV7-8 to TRBJ2-1, with 7 bases lining up with TRBD2. Losses at the gene ends were 7 bases for V and 15 bases for J; bases not matched to a gene: 9. CDR3 length: 11 residues. Germline assignment: CDR1 SGHVS and CDR2 FQNEAQ. The CDR3 region is CASTYGGMMFF. The CDR3 DNA is TGTGCCAGCACCTACGGGGGGATGATGTTCTTC.

The chain's CDR3 is CASSSGQGDGKLFF. The CDR3 DNA reads as TGTGCCAGCAGTTCCGGACAGGGCGATGGAAAACTGTTTTTT. The V gene is TRBV6-5, the J gene TRBJ1-4, with TRBD1 matching over 8 bases. The CDR3 loop spans 14 amino acids. Looked up from germline, CDR1 is MNHEY and CDR2 is SVGAGI. The V segment lost 4 bases and the J segment 10 bases; nucleotides outside the gene matches: 8.

The chain couples TRBV6-5 to TRBJ2-5, with D unresolved. The germline V gene encodes CDR1 MNHEY and CDR2 SVGAGI. This CDR3 is built from 13 residues. Trimming removed 6 bases from V and 1 base from J, with 9 bases in between. DNA for the CDR3: TGTGCCAGCAGGAGGAGCATCCAAGAGACCCAGTACTTC. Amino acid sequence: CASRRSIQETQYF.